The clone carrying this TCR beta chain has just one count. Authors' analysis steps: Amplified reference gene primers provided the basis for estimating nucleated cell counts. Data came from immunoSEQ multiplex PCR; TCRdb stores just in-frame clones and leaves some out. The DNA was the basis for D and trimming; V, J and clone size are from that table. The top ten hold 4.4% of the sample, which has approximately 180,000 clones, around 89% seen once. The record originates from a study of blood T cell repertoires in COVID-19. For the study at large: The United States, Italy and Spain were the sources of the acute and convalescent COVID-19 samples. From T cells, B-cell-depleted T cells, or PBMCs came the material, which was cDNA or gDNA.

CDR3 length: 14 residues. The germline V gene encodes CDR1 SNHLY and CDR2 FYNNEI. The ends were cut back, 5 bases at V and 9 bases at J, with 17 bases in the middle. Sequencing was carried out using peripheral blood. The chain has TRBV2 and TRBJ2-1; perhaps TRBD2 as D (5 bases). The source of this sequence is a human donor in a cohort sampled during active COVID-19. The CDR3 sequence: CASSILRSGGEQFF. CDR3 sequence (DNA): TGTGCCAGCAGTATCCTCCGCTCCGGAGGTGAGCAGTTCTTC.